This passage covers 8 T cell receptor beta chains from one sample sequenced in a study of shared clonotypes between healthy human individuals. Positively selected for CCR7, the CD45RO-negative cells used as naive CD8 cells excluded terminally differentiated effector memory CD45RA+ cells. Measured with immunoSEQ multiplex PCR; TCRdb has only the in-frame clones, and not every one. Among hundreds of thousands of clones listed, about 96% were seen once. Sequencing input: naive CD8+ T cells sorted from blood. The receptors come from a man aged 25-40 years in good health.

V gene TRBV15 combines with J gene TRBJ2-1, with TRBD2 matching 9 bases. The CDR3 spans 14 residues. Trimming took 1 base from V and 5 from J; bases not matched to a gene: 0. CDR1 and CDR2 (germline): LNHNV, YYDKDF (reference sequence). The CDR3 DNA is TGTGCCACCAGCAGAGTAGCGGGGGACAATGAGCAGTTCTTC. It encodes CATSRVAGDNEQFF.

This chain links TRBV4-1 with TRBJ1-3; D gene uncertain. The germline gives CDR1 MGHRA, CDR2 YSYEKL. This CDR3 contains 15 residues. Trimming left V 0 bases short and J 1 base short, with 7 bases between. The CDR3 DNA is TGCGCCAGCAGCCAAGAGGCCGTATCTGGAAACACCATATATTTT. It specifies CASSQEAVSGNTIYF.

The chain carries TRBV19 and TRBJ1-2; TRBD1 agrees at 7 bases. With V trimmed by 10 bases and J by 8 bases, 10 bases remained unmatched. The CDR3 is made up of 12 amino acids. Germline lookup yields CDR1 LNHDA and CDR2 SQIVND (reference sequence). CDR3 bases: TGTGCCACCCTATCGACAGGGTTCGGCTACACCTTC. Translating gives CATLSTGFGYTF.

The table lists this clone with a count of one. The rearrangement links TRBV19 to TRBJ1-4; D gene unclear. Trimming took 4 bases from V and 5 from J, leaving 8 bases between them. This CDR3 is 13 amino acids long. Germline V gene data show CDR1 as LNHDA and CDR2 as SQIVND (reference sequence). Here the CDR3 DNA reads TGTGCCAGTAGTAGCAGAACGAATGAAAAACTGTTTTTT. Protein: CASSSRTNEKLFF. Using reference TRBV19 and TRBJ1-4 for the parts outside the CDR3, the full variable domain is DGGITQSPKYLFRKEGQNVTLSCEQNLNHDAMYWYRQDPGQGLRLIYYSQIVNDFQKGDIAEGYSVSREKKESFPLTVTSAQKNPTAFYLCASSSRTNEKLFFGSGTQLSVL.

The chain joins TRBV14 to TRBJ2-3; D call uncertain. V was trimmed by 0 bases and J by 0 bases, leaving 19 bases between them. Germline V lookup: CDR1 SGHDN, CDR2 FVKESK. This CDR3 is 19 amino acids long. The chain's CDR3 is CASSQDPPGVAGSTDTQYF. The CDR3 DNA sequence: TGTGCCAGCAGCCAAGATCCCCCTGGGGTAGCTGGGAGCACAGATACGCAGTATTTT.

CDR3: CASSQDGTLDTGELFF. DNA for the CDR3: TGCGCCAGCAGCCAAGATGGGACCCTGGACACCGGGGAGCTGTTTTTT. The chain recombines TRBV4-3 with TRBJ2-2, with D perhaps assigned TRBD1 or TRBD2 (5 bases each). Germline-derived CDR1 and CDR2 are LGHNA and YSLEER. The CDR3 contains 16 residues. Trimming removed 0 bases from V and 3 bases from J, with 11 bases in between.

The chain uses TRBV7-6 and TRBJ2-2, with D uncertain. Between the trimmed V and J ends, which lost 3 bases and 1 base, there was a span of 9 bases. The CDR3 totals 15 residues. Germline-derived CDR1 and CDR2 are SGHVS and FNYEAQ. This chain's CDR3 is CASSLRQMNTGELFF. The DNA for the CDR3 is TGTGCCAGCAGCTTGCGGCAGATGAACACCGGGGAGCTGTTTTTT.

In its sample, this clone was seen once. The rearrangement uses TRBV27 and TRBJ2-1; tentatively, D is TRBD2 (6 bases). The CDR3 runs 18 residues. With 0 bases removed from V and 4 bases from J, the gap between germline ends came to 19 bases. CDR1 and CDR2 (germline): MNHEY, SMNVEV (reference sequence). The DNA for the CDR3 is TGTGCCAGCAGTTTATCGTTTCGACTAGAGTCCGTGTACAATGAGCAGTTCTTC. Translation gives CASSLSFRLESVYNEQFF.